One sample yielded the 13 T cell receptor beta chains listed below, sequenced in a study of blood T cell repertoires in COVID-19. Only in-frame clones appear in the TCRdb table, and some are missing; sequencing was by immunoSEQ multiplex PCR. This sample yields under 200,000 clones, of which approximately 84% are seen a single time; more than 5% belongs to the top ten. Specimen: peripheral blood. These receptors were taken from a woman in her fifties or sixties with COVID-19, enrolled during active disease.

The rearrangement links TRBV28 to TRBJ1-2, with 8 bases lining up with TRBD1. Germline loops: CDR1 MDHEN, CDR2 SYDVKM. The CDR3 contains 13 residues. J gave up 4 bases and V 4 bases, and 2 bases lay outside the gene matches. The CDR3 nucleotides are TGTGCCAGCAGTTCAGGGGGCCTCTATGGCTACACCTTC. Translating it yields CASSSGGLYGYTF.

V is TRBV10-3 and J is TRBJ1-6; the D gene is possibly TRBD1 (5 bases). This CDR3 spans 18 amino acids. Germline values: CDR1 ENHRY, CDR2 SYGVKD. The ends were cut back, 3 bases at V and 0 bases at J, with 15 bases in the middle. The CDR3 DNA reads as TGTGCCATCAGTGACGGTGACAGACTTAGCTCCTATAATTCACCCCTCCACTTT. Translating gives CAISDGDRLSSYNSPLHF.

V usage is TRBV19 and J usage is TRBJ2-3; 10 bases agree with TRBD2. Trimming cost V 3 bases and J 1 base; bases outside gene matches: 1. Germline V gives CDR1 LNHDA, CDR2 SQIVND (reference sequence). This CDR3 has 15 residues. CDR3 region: CASSILAGGTDTQYF. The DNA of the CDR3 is TGTGCCAGTAGTATTCTAGCGGGGGGCACAGATACGCAGTATTTT. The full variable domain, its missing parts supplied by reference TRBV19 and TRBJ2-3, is DGGITQSPKYLFRKEGQNVTLSCEQNLNHDAMYWYRQDPGQGLRLIYYSQIVNDFQKGDIAEGYSVSREKKESFPLTVTSAQKNPTAFYLCASSILAGGTDTQYFGPGTRLTVL.

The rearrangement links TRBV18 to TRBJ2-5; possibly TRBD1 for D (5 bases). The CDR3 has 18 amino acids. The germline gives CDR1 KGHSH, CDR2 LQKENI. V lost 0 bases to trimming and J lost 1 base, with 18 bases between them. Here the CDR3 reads CASSPPRLAGNTQETQYF. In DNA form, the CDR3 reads TGTGCCAGCTCACCACCGCGGTTAGCAGGGAATACCCAAGAGACCCAGTACTTC.

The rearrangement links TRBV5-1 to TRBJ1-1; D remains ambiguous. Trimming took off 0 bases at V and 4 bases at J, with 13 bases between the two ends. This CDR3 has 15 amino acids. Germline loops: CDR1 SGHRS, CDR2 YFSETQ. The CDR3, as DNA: TGCGCCAGCAGCTTGGACGGGAAATCAGTCACTGAAGCTTTCTTT. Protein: CASSLDGKSVTEAFF. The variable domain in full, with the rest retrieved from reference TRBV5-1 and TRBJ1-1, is KAGVTQTPRYLIKTRGQQVTLSCSPISGHRSVSWYQQTPGQGLQFLFEYFSETQRNKGNFPGRFSGRQFSNSRSEMNVSTLELGDSALYLCASSLDGKSVTEAFFGQGTRLTVV.

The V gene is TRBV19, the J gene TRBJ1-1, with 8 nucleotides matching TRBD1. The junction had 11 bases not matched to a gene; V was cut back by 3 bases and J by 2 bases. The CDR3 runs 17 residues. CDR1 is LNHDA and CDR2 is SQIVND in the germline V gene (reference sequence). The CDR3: CASSIHSDRVANTEAFF. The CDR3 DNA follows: TGTGCCAGTAGTATTCACTCGGACAGGGTGGCAAACACTGAAGCTTTCTTT.

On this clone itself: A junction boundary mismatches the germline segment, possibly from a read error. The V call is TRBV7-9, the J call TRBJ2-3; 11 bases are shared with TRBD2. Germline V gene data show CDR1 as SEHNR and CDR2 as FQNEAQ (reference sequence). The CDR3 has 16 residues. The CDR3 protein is CASSVAGGPSTDTQYF. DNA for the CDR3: TGTGCCAGCAGCGTAGCGGGGGGGCCTAGCACAGATACGCAGTATTTT.

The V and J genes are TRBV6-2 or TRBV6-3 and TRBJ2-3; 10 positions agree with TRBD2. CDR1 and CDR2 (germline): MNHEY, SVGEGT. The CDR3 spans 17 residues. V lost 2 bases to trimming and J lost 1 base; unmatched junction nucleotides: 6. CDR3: CASSYNQLAGRTDTQYF. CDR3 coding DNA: TGTGCCAGCAGTTACAATCAACTAGCGGGACGCACAGATACGCAGTATTTT.

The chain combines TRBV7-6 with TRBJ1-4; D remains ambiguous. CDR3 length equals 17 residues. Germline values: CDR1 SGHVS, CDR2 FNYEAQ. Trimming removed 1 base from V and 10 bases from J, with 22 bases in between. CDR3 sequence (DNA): TGTGCCAGCAGCTTAGAGACCCGAGGAGATATTGAGGGAAAACTGTTTTTT. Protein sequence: CASSLETRGDIEGKLFF.

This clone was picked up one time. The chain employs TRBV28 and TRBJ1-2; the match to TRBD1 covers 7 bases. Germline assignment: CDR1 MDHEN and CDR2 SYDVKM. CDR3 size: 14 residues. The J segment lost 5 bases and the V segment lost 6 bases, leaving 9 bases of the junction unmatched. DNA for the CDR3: TGTGCCAGCAGACCCGGGACAGCCACTTATGGCTACACCTTC. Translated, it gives CASRPGTATYGYTF.

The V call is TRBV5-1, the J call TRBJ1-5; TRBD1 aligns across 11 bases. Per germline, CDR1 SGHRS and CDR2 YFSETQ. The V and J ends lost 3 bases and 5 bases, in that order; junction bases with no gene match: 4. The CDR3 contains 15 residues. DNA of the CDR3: TGCGCCAGCAGCTACGGGACAGGGGGTTATCAGCCCCAGCATTTT. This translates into CASSYGTGGYQPQHF.

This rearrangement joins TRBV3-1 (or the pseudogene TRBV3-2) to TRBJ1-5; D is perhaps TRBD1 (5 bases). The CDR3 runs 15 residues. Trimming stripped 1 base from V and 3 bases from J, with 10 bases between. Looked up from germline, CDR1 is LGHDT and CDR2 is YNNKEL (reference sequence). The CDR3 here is CASSQGQTDNQPQHF. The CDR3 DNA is TGTGCCAGCAGCCAAGGACAGACAGACAATCAGCCCCAGCATTTT.

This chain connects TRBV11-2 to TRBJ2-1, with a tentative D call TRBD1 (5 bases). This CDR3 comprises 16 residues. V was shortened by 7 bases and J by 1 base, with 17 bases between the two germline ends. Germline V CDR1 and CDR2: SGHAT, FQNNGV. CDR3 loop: CASTPLSGQSYNEQFF. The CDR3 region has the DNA TGTGCCAGCACTCCCTTGTCCGGACAATCCTACAATGAGCAGTTCTTC.